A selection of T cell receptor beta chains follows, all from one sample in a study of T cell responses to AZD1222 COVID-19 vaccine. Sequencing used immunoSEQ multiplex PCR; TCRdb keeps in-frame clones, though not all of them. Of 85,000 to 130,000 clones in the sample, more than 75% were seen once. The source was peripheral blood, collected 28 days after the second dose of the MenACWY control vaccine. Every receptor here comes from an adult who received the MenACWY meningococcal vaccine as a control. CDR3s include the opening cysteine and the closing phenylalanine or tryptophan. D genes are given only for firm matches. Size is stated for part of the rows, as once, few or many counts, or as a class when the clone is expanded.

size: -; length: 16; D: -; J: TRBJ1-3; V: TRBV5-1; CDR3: CASSLAGRGSGNTIYF; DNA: TGCGCCAGCAGCTTGGCCGGGAGGGGCTCTGGAAACACCATATATTTT
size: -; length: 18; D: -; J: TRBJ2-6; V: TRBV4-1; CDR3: CASSKEVQGFSGANVLTF; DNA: TGCGCCAGCAGCAAAGAGGTACAGGGCTTCTCTGGGGCCAACGTCCTGACTTTC
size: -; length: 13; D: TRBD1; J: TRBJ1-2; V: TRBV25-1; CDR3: CASSRGLNYGYTF; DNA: TGTGCCAGCAGTAGGGGGCTTAACTATGGCTACACCTTC
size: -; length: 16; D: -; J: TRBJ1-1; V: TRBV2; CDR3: CASTGTGGWFGTEAFF; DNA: TGTGCCAGCACCGGGACCGGGGGTTGGTTCGGCACTGAAGCTTTCTTT
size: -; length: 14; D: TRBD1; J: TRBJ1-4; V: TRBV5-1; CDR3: CASSSQGGNEKLFF; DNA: TGCGCCAGCAGCAGTCAGGGGGGCAATGAAAAACTGTTTTTT
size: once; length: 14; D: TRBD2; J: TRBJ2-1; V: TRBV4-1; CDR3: CASSPRDYNNEQFF; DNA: TGCGCCAGCAGCCCCCGGGACTACAACAATGAGCAGTTCTTC
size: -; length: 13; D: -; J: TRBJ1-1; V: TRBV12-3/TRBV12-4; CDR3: CASSPSYVTEAFF; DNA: TGTGCCAGCAGCCCCTCATACGTCACTGAAGCTTTCTTT
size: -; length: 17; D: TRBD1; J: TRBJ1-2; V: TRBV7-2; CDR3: CASSLRQGALVYYGYTF; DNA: TGTGCCAGCAGCCTAAGACAGGGGGCTTTGGTCTACTATGGCTACACCTTC
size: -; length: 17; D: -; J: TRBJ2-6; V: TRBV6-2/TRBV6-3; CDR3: CASSARDSRSGANVLTF; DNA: TGTGCCAGCAGCGCTCGGGACTCCAGATCTGGGGCCAACGTCCTGACTTTC
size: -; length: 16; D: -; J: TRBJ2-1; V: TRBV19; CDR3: CASSSDSAGSYNEQFF; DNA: TGTGCCAGTAGTTCGGACAGTGCCGGCTCCTACAATGAGCAGTTCTTC
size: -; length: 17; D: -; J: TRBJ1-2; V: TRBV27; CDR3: CASSASRPRVLSYGYTF; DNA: TGTGCCAGCAGTGCTTCCAGACCCAGGGTACTCAGCTATGGCTACACCTTC
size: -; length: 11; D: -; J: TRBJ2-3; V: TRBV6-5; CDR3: CASSTRATQYF; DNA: TGTGCCAGCAGCACCCGTGCTACGCAGTATTTT